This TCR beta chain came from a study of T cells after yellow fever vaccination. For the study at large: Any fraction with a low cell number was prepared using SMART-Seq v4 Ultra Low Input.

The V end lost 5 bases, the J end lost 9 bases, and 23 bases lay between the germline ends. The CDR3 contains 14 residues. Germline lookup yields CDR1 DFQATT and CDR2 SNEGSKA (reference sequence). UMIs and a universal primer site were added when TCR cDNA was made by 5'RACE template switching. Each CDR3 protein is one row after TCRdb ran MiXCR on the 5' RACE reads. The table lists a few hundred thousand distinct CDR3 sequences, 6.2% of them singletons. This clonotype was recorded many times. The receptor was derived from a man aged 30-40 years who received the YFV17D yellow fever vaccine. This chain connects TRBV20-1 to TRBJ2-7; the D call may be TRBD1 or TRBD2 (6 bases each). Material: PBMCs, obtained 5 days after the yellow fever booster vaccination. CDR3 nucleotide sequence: TGCAGTGCTGTAGGGGGTCCGCCAGACGGGGGGCAGTACTTC. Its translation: CSAVGGPPDGGQYF.